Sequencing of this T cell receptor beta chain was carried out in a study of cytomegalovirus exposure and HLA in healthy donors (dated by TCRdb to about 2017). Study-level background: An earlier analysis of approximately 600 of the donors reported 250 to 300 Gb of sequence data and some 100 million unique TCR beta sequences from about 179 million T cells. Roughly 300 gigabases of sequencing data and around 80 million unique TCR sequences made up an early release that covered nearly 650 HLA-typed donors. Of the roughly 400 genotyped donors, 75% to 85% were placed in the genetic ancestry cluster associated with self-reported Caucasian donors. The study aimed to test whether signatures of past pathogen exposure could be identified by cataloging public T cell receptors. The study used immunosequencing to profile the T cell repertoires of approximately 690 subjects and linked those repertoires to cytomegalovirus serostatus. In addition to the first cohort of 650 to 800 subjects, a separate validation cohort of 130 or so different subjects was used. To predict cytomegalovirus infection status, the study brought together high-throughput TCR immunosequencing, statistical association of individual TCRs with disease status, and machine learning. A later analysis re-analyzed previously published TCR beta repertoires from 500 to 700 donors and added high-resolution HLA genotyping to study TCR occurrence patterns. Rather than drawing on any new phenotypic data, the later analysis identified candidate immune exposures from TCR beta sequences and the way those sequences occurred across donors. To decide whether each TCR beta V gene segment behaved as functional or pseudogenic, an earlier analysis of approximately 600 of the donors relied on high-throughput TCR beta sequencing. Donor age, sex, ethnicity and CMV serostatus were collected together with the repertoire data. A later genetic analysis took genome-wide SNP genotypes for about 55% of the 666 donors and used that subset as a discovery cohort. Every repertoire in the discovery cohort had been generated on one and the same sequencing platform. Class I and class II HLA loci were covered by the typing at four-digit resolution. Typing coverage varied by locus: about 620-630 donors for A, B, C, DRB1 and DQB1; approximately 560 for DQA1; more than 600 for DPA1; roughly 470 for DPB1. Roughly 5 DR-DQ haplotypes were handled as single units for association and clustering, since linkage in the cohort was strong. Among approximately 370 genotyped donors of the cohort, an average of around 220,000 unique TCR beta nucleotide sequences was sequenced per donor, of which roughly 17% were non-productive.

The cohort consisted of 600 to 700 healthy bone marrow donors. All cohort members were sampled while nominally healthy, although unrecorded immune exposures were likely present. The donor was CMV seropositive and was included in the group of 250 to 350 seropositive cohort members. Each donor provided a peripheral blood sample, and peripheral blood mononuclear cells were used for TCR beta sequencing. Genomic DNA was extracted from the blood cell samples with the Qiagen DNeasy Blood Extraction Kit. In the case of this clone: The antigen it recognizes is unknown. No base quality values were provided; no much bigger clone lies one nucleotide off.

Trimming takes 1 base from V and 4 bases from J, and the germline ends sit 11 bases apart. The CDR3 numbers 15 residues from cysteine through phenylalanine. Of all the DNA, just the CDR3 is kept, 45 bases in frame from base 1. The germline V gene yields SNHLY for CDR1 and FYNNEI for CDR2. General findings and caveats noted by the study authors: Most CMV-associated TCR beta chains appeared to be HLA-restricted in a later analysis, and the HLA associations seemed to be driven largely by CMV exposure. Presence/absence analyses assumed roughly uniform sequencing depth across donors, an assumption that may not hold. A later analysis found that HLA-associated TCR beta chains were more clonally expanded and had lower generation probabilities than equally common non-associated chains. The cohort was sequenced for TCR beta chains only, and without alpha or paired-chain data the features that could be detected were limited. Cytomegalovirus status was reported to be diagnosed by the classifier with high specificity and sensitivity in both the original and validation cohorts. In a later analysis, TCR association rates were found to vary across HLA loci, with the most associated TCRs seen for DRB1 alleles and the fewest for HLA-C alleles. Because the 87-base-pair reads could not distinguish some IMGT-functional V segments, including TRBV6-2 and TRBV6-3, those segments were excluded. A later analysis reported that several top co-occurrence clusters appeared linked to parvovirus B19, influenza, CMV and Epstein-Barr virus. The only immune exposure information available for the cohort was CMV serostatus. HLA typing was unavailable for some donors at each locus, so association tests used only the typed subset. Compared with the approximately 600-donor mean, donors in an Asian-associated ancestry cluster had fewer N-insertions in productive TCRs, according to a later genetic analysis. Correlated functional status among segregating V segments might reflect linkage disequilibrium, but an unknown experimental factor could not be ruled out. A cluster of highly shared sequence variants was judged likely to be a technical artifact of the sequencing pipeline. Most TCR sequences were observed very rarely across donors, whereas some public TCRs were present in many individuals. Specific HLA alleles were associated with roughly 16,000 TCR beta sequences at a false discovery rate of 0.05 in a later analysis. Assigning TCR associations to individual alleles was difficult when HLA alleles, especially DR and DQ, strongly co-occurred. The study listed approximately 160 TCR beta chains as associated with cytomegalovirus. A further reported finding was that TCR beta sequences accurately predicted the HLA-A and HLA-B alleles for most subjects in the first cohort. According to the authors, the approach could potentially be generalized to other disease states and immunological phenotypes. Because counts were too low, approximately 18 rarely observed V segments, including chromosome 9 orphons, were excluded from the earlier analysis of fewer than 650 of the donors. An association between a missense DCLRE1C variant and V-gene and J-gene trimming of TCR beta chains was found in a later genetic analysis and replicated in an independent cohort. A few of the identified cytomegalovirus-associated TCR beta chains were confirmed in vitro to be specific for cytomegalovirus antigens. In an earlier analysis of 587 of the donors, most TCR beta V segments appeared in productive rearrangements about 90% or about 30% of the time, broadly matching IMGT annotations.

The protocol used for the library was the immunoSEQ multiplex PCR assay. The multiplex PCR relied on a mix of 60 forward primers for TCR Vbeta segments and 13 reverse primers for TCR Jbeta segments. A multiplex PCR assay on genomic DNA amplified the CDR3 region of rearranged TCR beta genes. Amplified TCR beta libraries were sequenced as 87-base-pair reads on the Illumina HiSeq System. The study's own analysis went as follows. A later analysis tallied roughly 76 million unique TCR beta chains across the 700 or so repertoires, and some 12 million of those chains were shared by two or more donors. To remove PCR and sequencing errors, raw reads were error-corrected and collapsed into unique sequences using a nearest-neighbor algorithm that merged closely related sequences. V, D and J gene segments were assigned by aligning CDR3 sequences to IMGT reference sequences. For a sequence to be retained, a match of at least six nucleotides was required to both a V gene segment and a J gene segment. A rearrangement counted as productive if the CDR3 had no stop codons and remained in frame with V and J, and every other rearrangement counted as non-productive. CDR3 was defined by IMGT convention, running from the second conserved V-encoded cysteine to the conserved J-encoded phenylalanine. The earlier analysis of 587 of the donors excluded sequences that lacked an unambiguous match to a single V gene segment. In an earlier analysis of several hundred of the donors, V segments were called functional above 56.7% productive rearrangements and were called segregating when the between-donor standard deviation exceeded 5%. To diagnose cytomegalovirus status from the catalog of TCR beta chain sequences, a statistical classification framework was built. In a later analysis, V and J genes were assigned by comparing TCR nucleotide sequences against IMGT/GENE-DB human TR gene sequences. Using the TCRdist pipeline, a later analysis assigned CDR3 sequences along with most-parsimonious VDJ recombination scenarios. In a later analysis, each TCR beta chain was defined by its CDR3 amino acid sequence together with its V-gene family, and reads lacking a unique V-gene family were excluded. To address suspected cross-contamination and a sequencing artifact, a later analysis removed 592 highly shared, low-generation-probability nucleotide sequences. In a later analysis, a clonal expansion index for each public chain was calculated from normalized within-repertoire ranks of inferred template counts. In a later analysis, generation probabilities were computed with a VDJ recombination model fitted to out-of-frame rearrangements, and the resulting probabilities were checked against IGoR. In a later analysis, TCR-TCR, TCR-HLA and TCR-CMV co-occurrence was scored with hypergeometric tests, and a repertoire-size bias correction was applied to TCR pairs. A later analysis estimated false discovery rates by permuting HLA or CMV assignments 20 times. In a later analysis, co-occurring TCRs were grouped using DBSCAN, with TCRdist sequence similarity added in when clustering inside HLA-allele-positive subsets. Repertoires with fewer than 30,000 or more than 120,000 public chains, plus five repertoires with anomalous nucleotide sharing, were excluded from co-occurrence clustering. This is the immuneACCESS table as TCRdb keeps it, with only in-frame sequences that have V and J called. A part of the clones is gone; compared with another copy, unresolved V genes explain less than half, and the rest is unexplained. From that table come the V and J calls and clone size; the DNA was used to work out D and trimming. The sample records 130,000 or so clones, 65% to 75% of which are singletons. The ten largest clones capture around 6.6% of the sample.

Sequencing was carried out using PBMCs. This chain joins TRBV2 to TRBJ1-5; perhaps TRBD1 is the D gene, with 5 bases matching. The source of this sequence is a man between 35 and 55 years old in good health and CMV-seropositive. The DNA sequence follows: TGTGCCAGCAGTGAAGGACAGCTCCTGAATCAGCCCCAGCATTTT. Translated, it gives CASSEGQLLNQPQHF.